This passage covers 8 T cell receptor beta chains from one sample sequenced in a study of cytomegalovirus exposure and HLA in healthy donors. The PCR had 60 Vbeta and 13 Jbeta primers. The repertoire was sequenced with immunoSEQ multiplex PCR; TCRdb's copy has only in-frame clones and lacks some. The sample records 50,000 or so clones, 77% being singletons. The source material was PBMCs. Source of these receptors: a woman aged 40 to 50 in good health and CMV-seropositive.

V and J are TRBV9 and TRBJ1-1, with D maybe TRBD1 (6 bases). The V and J ends lost 3 bases and 1 base respectively, with 7 bases between them. The CDR3 is 13 residues long. The germline V gene encodes CDR1 SGDLS and CDR2 YYNGEE. The CDR3, as DNA: TGTGCCAGCAGCGGGACAGCGAACACTGAAGCTTTCTTT. It codes for CASSGTANTEAFF.

The CDR3 nucleotides are TGTGCCAGCAGCGCCCACCCTAAAGGGGGTACCTACGAGCAGTACTTC. As protein: CASSAHPKGGTYEQYF. The chain couples TRBV9 to TRBJ2-7, with TRBD1 as a possible D gene (6 bases). The CDR3 runs 16 residues. V lost 3 bases to trimming and J lost 2 bases, with 18 bases between them. The germline V gene has CDR1 SGDLS and CDR2 YYNGEE.

The V call is TRBV4-3, the J call TRBJ2-3; 10 bases agree with TRBD2. The CDR3 extends over 19 amino acids. After removal of 0 bases from V and 4 bases from J, the junction contained 13 bases not matched to a gene. CDR1 LGHNA and CDR2 YSLEER come from the germline V gene. As DNA, the CDR3 is TGCGCCAGCAGCCAAGAGTTAAGCGGGGGGGCTCAATATCCAGATACGCAGTATTTT. Translation: CASSQELSGGAQYPDTQYF.

This clone was seen only once. The chain recombines TRBV4-3 with TRBJ1-1, with D uncertain. Germline CDR1 and CDR2: LGHNA and YSLEER. The CDR3 extends over 15 amino acids. The V end lost 0 bases, the J end lost 0 bases, and 8 bases lay between the germline ends. CDR3 sequence: CASSQDEVLNTEAFF. In nucleotides, the CDR3 is TGCGCCAGCAGCCAAGACGAGGTATTGAACACTGAAGCTTTCTTT.

The rearrangement uses TRBV5-1 and TRBJ1-1, with a weak D call TRBD1 (5 bases). The germline gives CDR1 SGHRS, CDR2 YFSETQ. The CDR3 consists of 14 residues. Trimming took off 5 bases at V and 1 base at J, with 12 bases between the two ends. The CDR3 here is CASRSRQPNTEAFF. The CDR3 coding sequence is TGCGCCAGCAGGTCCCGACAGCCGAACACTGAAGCTTTCTTT.

J is TRBJ2-1 and V is TRBV5-4; no firm D call. Deletions cut 2 bases from V and 6 bases from J, with 6 bases between. Germline lookup yields CDR1 SGHNT and CDR2 YYREEE (reference sequence). CDR3 length: 12 amino acids. CDR3 in amino acids: CASSFPGNEQFF. CDR3 bases: TGTGCCAGCAGCTTTCCCGGCAATGAGCAGTTCTTC.

The chain couples TRBV13 to TRBJ2-7, with 7 bases aligning to TRBD2. The V and J ends lost 8 bases and 3 bases, in that order; junction bases with no gene match: 1. This CDR3 is 11 amino acids long. Germline values: CDR1 PRHDT, CDR2 FYEKMQ (reference sequence). As DNA, the CDR3 is TGTGCCAGCGGGAGGGGCTACGAGCAGTACTTC. Encoded protein: CASGRGYEQYF.

This chain connects TRBV12-2 to TRBJ1-2; the table gives TRBD1 as D, unverified against the DNA. TRBV12-2 is reported as a pseudogene. The CDR3 has 17 amino acids. The CDR3 loop reads CASRSLSTRDRNYGYTF. In nucleotides, the CDR3 is TGTGCAAGTCGCTCACTATCGACACGGGACAGAAACTATGGCTACACCTTC.